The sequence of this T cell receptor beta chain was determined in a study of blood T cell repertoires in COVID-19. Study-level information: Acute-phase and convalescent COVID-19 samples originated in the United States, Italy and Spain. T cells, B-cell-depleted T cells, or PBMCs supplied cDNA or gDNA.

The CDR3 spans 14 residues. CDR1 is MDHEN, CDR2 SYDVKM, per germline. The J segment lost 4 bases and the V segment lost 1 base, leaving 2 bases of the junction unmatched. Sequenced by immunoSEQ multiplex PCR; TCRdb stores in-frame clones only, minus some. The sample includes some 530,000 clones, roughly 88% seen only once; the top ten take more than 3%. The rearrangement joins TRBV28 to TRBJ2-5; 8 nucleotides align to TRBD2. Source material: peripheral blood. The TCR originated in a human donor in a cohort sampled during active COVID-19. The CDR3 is CASSLSAGGETQYF. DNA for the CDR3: TGTGCCAGCAGTTTATCTGCGGGGGGAGAGACCCAGTACTTC.